This T cell receptor (beta chain) was obtained from a study of T cells after yellow fever vaccination. Study context: With SMART-Seq v4 Ultra Low Input, the fractions containing low cell numbers were prepared.

TCRdb re-called the 5' RACE reads with MiXCR, one entry per CDR3 protein. Found here are about 160,000 distinct CDR3 sequences, 5.5% to 7.5% of them singletons; the top ten hold about 2.5%. The CDR3 has 15 amino acids. V was cut by 1 base and J by 7 bases, with 16 bases left in between. Germline V gene sequence: CDR1 LNHNV, CDR2 YYDKDF (reference sequence). This clonotype was counted many times. The V gene is TRBV15, the J gene TRBJ2-5; no clear D. The sequence derives from a man aged 18 to 35 who received the YFV17D yellow fever vaccine. The sequenced sample was CD4+ T cells sorted from PBMCs, obtained about 5 days after the first yellow fever vaccination. The CDR3 region has the DNA TGTGCCACCAGCAGAGTAATCGCCATGGTAGGGACCCAGTACTTC. It encodes CATSRVIAMVGTQYF.